This is a list of T cell receptor beta chains from one sample in a study of cytomegalovirus exposure and HLA in healthy donors. The protocol was immunoSEQ multiplex PCR, while the TCRdb copy is restricted to in-frame clones and leaves out a portion. The table records approximately 70,000 clones, 65% to 70% of them present only once. Sample: PBMCs. The origin of the receptors is a middle-aged man in good health and CMV-seropositive. Each CDR3 is given with its conserved first and last residue. A D gene is named only where the DNA matches it firmly. Only part of the rows carry a size: once, few, many, or a class if the clone is expanded.

j_gene | abundance | v_gene | d_gene | CDR3aa | CDR3nt
TRBJ1-2 | few | TRBV6-5 | TRBD1 | CASSFRDRDYGYTF | TGTGCCAGCAGTTTTCGGGACAGGGACTATGGCTACACCTTC
TRBJ1-6 | NA | TRBV7-9 | NA | CASGVGSGVDSPLHF | TGTGCCAGCGGGGTGGGATCGGGGGTAGATTCACCCCTCCACTTT
TRBJ1-3 | NA | TRBV5-4 | TRBD1 | CASSPSGQTSGNTIYF | TGTGCCAGCAGCCCTTCGGGACAGACCTCTGGAAACACCATATATTTT
TRBJ1-5 | NA | TRBV4-1 | NA | CASSRYTESNQPQHF | TGCGCCAGCAGCCGATATACGGAGAGCAATCAGCCCCAGCATTTT
TRBJ1-2 | NA | TRBV6-5 | NA | CASRPETGYGYTF | TGTGCCAGCAGGCCGGAGACAGGTTACGGCTACACCTTC
TRBJ1-1 | NA | TRBV7-9 | TRBD1 | CASSSGQAEAFF | TGTGCCAGCAGCTCGGGACAGGCTGAAGCTTTCTTT
TRBJ1-2 | NA | TRBV29-1 | TRBD1 | CSVEDLQGAYGYTF | TGCAGCGTTGAAGATCTACAGGGGGCGTATGGCTACACCTTC
TRBJ2-2 | NA | TRBV11-2 | TRBD2 | CASSLSAGRNTGELFF | TGTGCCAGCAGCTTATCAGCGGGGCGTAACACCGGGGAGCTGTTTTTT
TRBJ2-1 | NA | TRBV7-2 | NA | CASSSYTGPGEQFF | TGTGCCAGCAGCTCTTATACAGGCCCTGGTGAGCAGTTCTTC
TRBJ1-1 | few | TRBV30 | TRBD1 | CAWSPGQGADTEAFF | TGTGCCTGGAGCCCTGGACAGGGGGCGGACACTGAAGCTTTCTTT
TRBJ2-7 | NA | TRBV2 | NA | CASSVRDTIFF | TGTGCCAGCAGCGTCCGGGACACGATTTTCTTC
TRBJ1-1 | NA | TRBV2 | TRBD1 | CASIPQGASTEAFF | TGTGCCAGCATCCCCCAGGGGGCTAGCACTGAAGCTTTCTTT
TRBJ1-1 | NA | TRBV7-3 | NA | CASSVDRNTEAFF | TGTGCCAGCAGCGTGGACAGGAACACTGAAGCTTTCTTT
TRBJ2-2 | many | TRBV6-1 | TRBD2 | CASSEGLAGGLPGELFF | TGTGCCAGCAGTGAAGGACTAGCGGGGGGACTCCCCGGGGAGCTGTTTTTT
TRBJ2-7 | NA | TRBV28 | TRBD2 | CASTTFGTSASYEQYF | TGTGCCAGCACTACCTTTGGGACTAGCGCCTCCTACGAGCAGTACTTC
TRBJ1-5 | NA | TRBV4-2 | NA | CASSQDRRGPLRGEPQHF | TGTGCCAGCAGCCAAGATAGAAGAGGGCCTCTACGCGGAGAGCCCCAGCATTTT
TRBJ1-2 | NA | TRBV9 | TRBD1 | CASSVVMTGTYGYTF | TGTGCCAGCAGCGTAGTGATGACAGGGACCTATGGCTACACCTTC
TRBJ2-1 | few | TRBV5-4 | NA | CASSLGLSSYNEQFF | TGTGCCAGCAGCTTGGGACTTAGCTCCTACAATGAGCAGTTCTTC
TRBJ2-3 | NA | TRBV19 | NA | CASSIASQVPLDTQYF | TGTGCCAGTAGTATAGCGTCCCAGGTGCCTTTAGATACGCAGTATTTT
TRBJ2-1 | NA | TRBV10-2 | TRBD2 | CASSEAGGPLGNEQFF | TGCGCCAGCAGTGAAGCGGGAGGGCCCTTAGGCAATGAGCAGTTCTTC
TRBJ2-3 | NA | TRBV9 | TRBD2 | CASSVRASGGSPDTQYF | TGTGCCAGCAGCGTAAGGGCTAGCGGGGGGTCCCCAGATACGCAGTATTTT
TRBJ2-1 | NA | TRBV10-3 | TRBD2 | CAIKSTGTSGSSYNEQFF | TGTGCCATCAAAAGCACCGGGACTAGCGGGAGCTCCTACAATGAGCAGTTCTTC
TRBJ2-7 | once | TRBV5-4 | NA | CASSRQGSDEQYF | TGTGCCAGCAGCCGCCAGGGATCTGACGAGCAGTACTTC
TRBJ2-5 | NA | TRBV29-1 | NA | CSGQRNPGAQETQYF | TGCAGCGGTCAACGGAATCCGGGAGCGCAAGAGACCCAGTACTTC
TRBJ1-1 | NA | TRBV27 | TRBD1 | CASSLRTGSTEAFF | TGTGCCAGCAGTTTAAGGACAGGCTCAACTGAAGCTTTCTTT
TRBJ1-2 | few | TRBV9 | TRBD1 | CASSGSGTGGYGYTF | TGTGCCAGCAGCGGCTCCGGGACAGGGGGATATGGCTACACCTTC
TRBJ1-1 | NA | TRBV10-2 | NA | CASSESANTEAFF | TGCGCCAGCAGTGAGTCAGCGAACACTGAAGCTTTCTTT
TRBJ1-1 | NA | TRBV9 | NA | CASGLRENTEAFF | TGTGCCAGCGGCCTCAGGGAGAACACTGAAGCTTTCTTT
TRBJ1-2 | NA | TRBV6-6 | NA | CASRSRGTDYGYTF | TGTGCCAGCAGGTCTCGCGGGACGGACTATGGCTACACCTTC
TRBJ1-2 | NA | TRBV2 | TRBD1 | CASRLRQGSNYGYTF | TGTGCCAGCAGGTTGAGACAGGGGTCAAACTATGGCTACACCTTC
TRBJ1-1 | few | TRBV7-9 | TRBD1 | CASSLRTGMNTEAFF | TGTGCCAGCAGCTTGCGGACAGGGATGAACACTGAAGCTTTCTTT
TRBJ1-5 | NA | TRBV27 | TRBD1 | CASSPRTGASNQPQHF | TGTGCCAGCAGTCCCCGGACAGGGGCTAGCAATCAGCCCCAGCATTTT
TRBJ2-5 | many | TRBV5-8 | NA | CASSPRGRTGGETQYF | TGTGCCAGCAGCCCGCGGGGCAGAACAGGCGGGGAGACCCAGTACTTC
TRBJ1-1 | NA | TRBV6-1 | TRBD1 | CASTPDRGKAFF | TGTGCCAGCACCCCGGACAGGGGGAAAGCTTTCTTT
TRBJ2-7 | NA | TRBV18 | NA | CASSPVEARAYEQYF | TGTGCCAGCTCACCAGTAGAGGCCAGGGCCTACGAGCAGTACTTC
TRBJ1-5 | NA | TRBV4-2 | TRBD1 | CASSQAGTAPQHF | TGTGCCAGCAGCCAAGCAGGGACAGCACCCCAGCATTTT
TRBJ1-1 | NA | TRBV28 | NA | CASSTGTPEAFF | TGTGCCAGCAGTACAGGGACCCCTGAAGCTTTCTTT
TRBJ2-4 | NA | TRBV6-5 | NA | CASSYPAGLAKNIQYF | TGTGCCAGCAGTTATCCCGCGGGGCTAGCCAAAAACATTCAGTACTTC
TRBJ1-2 | NA | TRBV9 | TRBD1 | CASSVEQGLGGYTF | TGTGCCAGCAGCGTCGAACAGGGGCTGGGAGGCTACACCTTC
TRBJ2-3 | NA | TRBV29-1 | TRBD1 | CSVEIAQGATDTQYF | TGCAGCGTTGAAATAGCACAGGGGGCGACAGATACGCAGTATTTT
TRBJ2-1 | few | TRBV5-1 | TRBD1 | CASSLTGGYNEQFF | TGCGCCAGCAGCTTAACAGGGGGCTACAATGAGCAGTTCTTC
TRBJ2-1 | NA | TRBV5-1 | TRBD2 | CASSETSGTLNEQFF | TGCGCCAGCTCGGAGACTAGCGGGACTCTAAATGAGCAGTTCTTC
TRBJ1-1 | once | TRBV6-5 | NA | CATQENTEAFF | TGTGCCACCCAGGAGAACACTGAAGCTTTCTTT
TRBJ1-2 | once | TRBV10-3 | NA | CAISEQGGSSYGYTF | TGTGCCATCAGTGAGCAAGGGGGTTCGAGCTATGGCTACACCTTC
TRBJ2-5 | NA | TRBV18 | TRBD1 | CASSPFSGQGHAPQKETQYF | TGTGCCAGCTCACCATTTAGCGGACAGGGCCACGCTCCCCAGAAAGAGACCCAGTACTTC
TRBJ1-3 | NA | TRBV5-4 | NA | CASSDGQFSGNTIYF | TGTGCCAGCAGCGACGGACAGTTCTCTGGAAACACCATATATTTT
TRBJ2-2 | few | TRBV30 | NA | CAWGAVYAGELFF | TGTGCCTGGGGGGCAGTATACGCCGGGGAGCTGTTTTTT
TRBJ2-7 | once | TRBV4-3 | NA | CASSQGQTYEQYF | TGCGCCAGCAGCCAAGGACAGACCTACGAGCAGTACTTC
TRBJ1-2 | NA | TRBV7-3 | NA | CASSAGEGYTF | TGTGCCAGCAGCGCAGGGGAAGGCTACACCTTC